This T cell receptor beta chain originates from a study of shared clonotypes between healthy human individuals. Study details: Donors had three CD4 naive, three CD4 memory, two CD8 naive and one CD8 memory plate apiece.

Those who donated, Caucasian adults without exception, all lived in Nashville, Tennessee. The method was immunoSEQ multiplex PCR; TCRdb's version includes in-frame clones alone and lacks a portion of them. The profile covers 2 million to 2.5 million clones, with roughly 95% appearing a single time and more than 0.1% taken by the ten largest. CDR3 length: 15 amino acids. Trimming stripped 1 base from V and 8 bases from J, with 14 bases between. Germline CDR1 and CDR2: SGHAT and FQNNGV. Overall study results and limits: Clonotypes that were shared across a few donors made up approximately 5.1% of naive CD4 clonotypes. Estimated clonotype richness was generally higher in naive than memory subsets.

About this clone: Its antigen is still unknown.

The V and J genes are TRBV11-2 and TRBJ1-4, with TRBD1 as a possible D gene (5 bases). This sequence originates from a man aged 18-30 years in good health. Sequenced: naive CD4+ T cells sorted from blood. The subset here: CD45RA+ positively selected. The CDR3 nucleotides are TGTGCCAGCAGCTTAGGTGGCAGGGTAGGCGAAAAACTGTTTTTT. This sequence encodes CASSLGGRVGEKLFF.